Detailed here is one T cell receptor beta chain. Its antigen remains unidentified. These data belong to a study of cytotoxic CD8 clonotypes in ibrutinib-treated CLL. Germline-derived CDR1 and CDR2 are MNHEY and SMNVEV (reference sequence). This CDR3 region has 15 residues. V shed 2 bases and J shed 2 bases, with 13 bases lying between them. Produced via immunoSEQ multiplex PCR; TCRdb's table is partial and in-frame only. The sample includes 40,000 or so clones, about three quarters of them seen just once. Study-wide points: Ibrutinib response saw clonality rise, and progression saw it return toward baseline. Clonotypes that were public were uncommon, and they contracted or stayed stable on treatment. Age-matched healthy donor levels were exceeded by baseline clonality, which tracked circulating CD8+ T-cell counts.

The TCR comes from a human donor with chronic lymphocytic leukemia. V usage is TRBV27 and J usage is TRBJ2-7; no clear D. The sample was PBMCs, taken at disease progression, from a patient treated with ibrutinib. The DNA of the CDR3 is TGTGCCAGCAGTTTAGGGCCCCGGCTAACCTACGAGCAGTACTTC. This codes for CASSLGPRLTYEQYF.